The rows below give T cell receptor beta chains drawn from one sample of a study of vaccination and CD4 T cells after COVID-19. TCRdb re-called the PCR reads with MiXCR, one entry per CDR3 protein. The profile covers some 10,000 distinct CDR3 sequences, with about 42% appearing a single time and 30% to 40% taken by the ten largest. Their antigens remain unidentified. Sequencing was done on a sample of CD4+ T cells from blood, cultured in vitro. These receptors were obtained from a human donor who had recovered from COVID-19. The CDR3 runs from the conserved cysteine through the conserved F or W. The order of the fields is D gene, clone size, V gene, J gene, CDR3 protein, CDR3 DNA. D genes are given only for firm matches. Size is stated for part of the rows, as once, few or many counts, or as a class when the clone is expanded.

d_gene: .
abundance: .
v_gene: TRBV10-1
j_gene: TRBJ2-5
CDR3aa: CASSESYGETQYF
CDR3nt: TGCGCCAGCAGTGAGTCTTACGGGGAGACCCAGTACTTC

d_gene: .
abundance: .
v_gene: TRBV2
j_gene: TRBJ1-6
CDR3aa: CATQMRDRPNSPLHF
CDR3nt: TGTGCCACCCAGATGAGAGACAGACCTAATTCACCCCTCCACTTT

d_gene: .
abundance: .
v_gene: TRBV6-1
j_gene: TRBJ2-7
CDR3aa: CASSELGPPFRYEQYF
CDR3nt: TGTGCCAGCAGTGAGTTAGGTCCTCCGTTCCGGTACGAGCAGTACTTC

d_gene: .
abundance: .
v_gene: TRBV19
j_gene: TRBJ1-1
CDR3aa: CASSRERRTEAFF
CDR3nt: TGTGCCAGTAGTAGAGAAAGGAGGACTGAAGCTTTCTTT

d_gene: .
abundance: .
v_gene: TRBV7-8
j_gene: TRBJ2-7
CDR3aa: CASSLGLQALRSEQYF
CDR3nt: TGTGCCAGCAGCTTAGGGTTGCAAGCCCTACGGAGCGAGCAGTACTTC

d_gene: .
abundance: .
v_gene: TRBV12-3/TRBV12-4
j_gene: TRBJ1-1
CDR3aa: CASSLRVTEAFF
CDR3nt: TGTGCCAGCAGTTTGCGGGTCACTGAAGCTTTCTTT

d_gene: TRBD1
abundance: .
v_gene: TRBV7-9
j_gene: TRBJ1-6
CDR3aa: CASSTGAGQGLSPLHF
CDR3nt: TGTGCCAGCAGCACAGGGGCGGGACAGGGATTGTCACCCCTCCACTTT

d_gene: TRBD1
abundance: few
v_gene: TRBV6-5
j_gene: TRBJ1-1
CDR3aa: CASSWTGNPQEAFF
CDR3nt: TGTGCCAGCAGTTGGACAGGCAACCCTCAGGAAGCTTTCTTT

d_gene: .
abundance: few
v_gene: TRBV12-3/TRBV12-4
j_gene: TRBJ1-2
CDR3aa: CASSSRRGSYGYTF
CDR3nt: TGTGCCAGCAGCTCCCGAAGGGGGTCATATGGCTACACCTTC

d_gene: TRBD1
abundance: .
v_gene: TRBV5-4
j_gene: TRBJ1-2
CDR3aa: CASTSQGANYGYTF
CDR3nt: TGTGCCAGCACCTCGCAGGGGGCTAACTATGGCTACACCTTC

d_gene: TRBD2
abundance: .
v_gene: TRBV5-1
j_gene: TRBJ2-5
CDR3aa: CASSATSGGRETQYF
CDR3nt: TGCGCCAGCAGCGCGACTAGCGGGGGTAGAGAGACCCAGTACTTC

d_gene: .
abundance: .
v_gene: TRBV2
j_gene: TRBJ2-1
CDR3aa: CASGDLGDERFF
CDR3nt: TGTGCCAGCGGTGACCTGGGGGACGAGCGGTTCTTC

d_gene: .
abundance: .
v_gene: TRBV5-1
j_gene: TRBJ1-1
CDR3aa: CASSLVPLSMNTEAFF
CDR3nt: TGCGCCAGCAGCTTGGTACCCCTGAGCATGAACACTGAAGCTTTCTTT

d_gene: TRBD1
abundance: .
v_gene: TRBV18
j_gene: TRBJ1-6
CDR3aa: CASSSGTANSPLHF
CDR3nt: TGTGCCAGCTCATCCGGGACAGCTAATTCACCCCTCCACTTT

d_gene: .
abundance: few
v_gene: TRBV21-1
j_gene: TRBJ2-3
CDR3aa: CASSGQDRTDTQYF
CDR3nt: TGTGCCAGCAGTGGACAGGATCGGACAGATACGCAGTATTTT

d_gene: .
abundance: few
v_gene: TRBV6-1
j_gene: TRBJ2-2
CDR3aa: CASSNLGYTGELFF
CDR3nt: TGTGCCAGCAGTAACCTGGGGTACACCGGGGAGCTGTTTTTT

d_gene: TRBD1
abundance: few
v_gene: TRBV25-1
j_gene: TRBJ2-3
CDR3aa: CASSEYISGTGWGTDTQYF
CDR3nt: TGTGCCAGCAGTGAATATATTTCCGGGACAGGGTGGGGGACAGATACGCAGTATTTT

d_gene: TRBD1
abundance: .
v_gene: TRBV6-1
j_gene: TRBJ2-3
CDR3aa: CASRGRGRGTDTQYF
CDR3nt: TGCGCCAGCAGGGGCAGGGGGCGAGGCACAGATACGCAGTATTTT

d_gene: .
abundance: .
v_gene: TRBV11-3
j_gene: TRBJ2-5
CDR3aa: CASSFEETQYF
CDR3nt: TGTGCCAGCAGCTTCGAGGAGACCCAGTACTTC

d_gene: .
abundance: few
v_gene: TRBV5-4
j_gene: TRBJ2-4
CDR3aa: CASSPTGEGKNIQYF
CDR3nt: TGTGCCAGCAGCCCTACGGGGGAAGGCAAAAACATTCAGTACTTC